This T cell receptor (beta chain) was retrieved from a study of blood T cells in healthy people across ages. Germline loops: CDR1 GTSNPN, CDR2 SVGIG (reference sequence). The CDR3 has 14 amino acids. V dropped 0 bases and J dropped 3; count of bases not matched to a gene: 5. Extractions gave at least 5 micrograms of total RNA per sample. This clonotype showed up just a few times. The second PCR ran roughly 6 to 11 cycles with a sample-barcoded 5' primer and J-beta primers. TCRdb independently ran MiXCR on the 5' RACE reads; one entry per CDR3 protein. The table shows about 930,000 distinct CDR3 sequences, with 25% to 30% occurring only once. The sample was also linked to a second study, of T cells of mothers and their children.

Sequencing was done on a sample of blood. J is TRBJ2-7 and V is TRBV30; 7 bases align to TRBD2. The sequence was obtained from a woman between 40 and 50 years old in good health. CDR3 coding DNA: TGTGCCTGGAGTGTGGGGGGGGTAGGCTACGAGCAGTACTTC. This sequence encodes CAWSVGGVGYEQYF. The full variable domain, rest sourced from reference TRBV30 and TRBJ2-7, is SQTIHQWPATLVQPVGSPLSLECTVEGTSNPNLYWYRQAAGRGLQLLFYSVGIGQISSEVPQNLSASRPQDRQFILSSKKLLLSDSGFYLCAWSVGGVGYEQYFGPGTRLTVT.